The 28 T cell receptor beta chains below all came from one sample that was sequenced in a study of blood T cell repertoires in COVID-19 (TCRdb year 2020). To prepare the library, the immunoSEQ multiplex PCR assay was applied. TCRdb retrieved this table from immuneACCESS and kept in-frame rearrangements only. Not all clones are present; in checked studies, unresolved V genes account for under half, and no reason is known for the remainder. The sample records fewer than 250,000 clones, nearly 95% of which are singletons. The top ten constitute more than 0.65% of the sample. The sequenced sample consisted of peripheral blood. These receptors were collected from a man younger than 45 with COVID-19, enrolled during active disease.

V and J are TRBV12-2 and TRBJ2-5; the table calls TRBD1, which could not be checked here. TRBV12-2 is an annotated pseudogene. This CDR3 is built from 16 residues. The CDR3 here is CASRSTRGPPQETQYF. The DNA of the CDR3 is TGTGCAAGTCGGTCGACAAGGGGTCCACCACAAGAGACCCAGTACTTC.

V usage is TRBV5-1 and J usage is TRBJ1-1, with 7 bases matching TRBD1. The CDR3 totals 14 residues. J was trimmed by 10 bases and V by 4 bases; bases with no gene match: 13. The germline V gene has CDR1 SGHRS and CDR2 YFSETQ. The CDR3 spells CASSRLGGGAGAFF. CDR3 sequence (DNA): TGCGCCAGCAGCCGCCTTGGAGGGGGCGCCGGAGCTTTCTTT.

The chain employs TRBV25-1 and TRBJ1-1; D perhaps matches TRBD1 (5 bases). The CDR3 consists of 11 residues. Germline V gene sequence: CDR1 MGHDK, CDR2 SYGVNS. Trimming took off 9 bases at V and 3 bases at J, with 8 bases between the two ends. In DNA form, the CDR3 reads TGTGCCAGTCGGACACACACTGAAGCTTTCTTT. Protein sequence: CASRTHTEAFF.

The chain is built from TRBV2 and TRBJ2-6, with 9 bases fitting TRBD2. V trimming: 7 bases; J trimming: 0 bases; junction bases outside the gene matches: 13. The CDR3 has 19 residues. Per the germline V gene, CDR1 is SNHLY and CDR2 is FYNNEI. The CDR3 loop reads CASTQELAGTYSGANVLTF. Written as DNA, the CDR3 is TGTGCCAGCACTCAAGAGCTAGCGGGGACGTACTCTGGGGCCAACGTCCTGACTTTC.

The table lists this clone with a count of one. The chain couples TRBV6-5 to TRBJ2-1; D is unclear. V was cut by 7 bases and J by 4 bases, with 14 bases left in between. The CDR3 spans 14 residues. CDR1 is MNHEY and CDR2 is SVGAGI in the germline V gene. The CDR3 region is CASNGGRLYNEQFF. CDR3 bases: TGTGCCAGCAATGGCGGCCGTTTATACAATGAGCAGTTCTTC.

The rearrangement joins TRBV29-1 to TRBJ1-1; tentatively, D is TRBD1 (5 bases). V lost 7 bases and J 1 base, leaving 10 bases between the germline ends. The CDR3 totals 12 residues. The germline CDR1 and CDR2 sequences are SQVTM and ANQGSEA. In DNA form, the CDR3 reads TGCAGCGACCTAACAGGGAACACTGAAGCTTTCTTT. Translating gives CSDLTGNTEAFF. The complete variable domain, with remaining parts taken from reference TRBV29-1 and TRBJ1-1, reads SAVISQKPSRDICQRGTSLTIQCQVDSQVTMMFWYRQQPGQSLTLIATANQGSEATYESGFVIDKFPISRPNLTFSTLTVSNMSPEDSSIYLCSDLTGNTEAFFGQGTRLTVV.

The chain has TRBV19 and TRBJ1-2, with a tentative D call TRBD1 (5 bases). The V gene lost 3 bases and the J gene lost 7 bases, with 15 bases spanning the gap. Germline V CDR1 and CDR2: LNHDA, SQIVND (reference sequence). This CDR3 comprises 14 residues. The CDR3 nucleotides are TGTGCCAGTAGTATGATCGGGGGACCCTCTGGCTACACCTTC. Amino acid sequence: CASSMIGGPSGYTF.

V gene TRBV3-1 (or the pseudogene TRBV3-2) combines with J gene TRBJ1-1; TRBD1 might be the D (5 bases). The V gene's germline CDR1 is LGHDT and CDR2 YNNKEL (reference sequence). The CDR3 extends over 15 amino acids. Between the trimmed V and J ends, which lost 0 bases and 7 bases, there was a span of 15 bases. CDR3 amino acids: CASSQEPGKSGEAFF. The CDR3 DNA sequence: TGTGCCAGCAGCCAAGAACCAGGGAAGAGTGGTGAAGCTTTCTTT.

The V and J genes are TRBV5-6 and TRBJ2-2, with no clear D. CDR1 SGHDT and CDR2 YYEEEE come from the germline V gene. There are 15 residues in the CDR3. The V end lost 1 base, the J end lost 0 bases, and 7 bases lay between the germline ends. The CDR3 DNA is TGTGCCAGCAGCTTGTGGCGGACGAACACCGGGGAGCTGTTTTTT. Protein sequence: CASSLWRTNTGELFF.

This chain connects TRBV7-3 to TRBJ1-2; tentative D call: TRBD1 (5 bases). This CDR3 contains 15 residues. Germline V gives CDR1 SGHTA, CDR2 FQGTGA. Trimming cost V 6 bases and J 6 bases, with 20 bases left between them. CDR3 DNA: TGTGCCAGCAGGTCAATCGGACACTCGAATCATGGCTACACCTTC. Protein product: CASRSIGHSNHGYTF.

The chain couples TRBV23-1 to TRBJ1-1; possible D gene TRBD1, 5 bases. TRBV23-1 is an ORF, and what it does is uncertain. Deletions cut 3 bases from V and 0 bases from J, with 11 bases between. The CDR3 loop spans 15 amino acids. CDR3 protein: CASSHNRTMNTEAFF. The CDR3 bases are TGCGCCAGCAGTCATAACAGGACCATGAACACTGAAGCTTTCTTT.

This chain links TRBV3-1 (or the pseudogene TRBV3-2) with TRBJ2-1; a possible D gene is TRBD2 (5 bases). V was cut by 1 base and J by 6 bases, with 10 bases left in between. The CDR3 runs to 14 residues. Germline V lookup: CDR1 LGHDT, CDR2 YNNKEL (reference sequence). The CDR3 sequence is CASSQVPSSNEQFF. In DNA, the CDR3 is TGTGCCAGCAGCCAAGTTCCTAGCTCCAATGAGCAGTTCTTC.

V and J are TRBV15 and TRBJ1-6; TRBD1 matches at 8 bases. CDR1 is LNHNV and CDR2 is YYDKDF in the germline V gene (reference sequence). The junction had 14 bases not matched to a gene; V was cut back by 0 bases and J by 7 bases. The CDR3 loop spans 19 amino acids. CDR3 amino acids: CATSRDPGQGSFSNSPLHF. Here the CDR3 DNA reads TGTGCCACCAGCAGAGATCCCGGACAGGGTTCCTTCTCCAATTCACCCCTCCACTTT.

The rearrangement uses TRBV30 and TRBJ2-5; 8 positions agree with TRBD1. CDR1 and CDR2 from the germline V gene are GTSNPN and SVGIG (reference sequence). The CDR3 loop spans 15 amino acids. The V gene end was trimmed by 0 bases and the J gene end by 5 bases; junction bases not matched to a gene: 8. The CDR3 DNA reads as TGTGCCTGGAGTGTGGGTCAGGGGGCGGGGGAGACCCAGTACTTC. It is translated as CAWSVGQGAGETQYF.

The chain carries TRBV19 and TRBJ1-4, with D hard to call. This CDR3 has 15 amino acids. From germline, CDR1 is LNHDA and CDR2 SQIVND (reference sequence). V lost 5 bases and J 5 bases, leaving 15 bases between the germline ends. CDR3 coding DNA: TGTGCCAGTAGTTTATCGACATCACGAAATGAAAAACTGTTTTTT. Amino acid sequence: CASSLSTSRNEKLFF.

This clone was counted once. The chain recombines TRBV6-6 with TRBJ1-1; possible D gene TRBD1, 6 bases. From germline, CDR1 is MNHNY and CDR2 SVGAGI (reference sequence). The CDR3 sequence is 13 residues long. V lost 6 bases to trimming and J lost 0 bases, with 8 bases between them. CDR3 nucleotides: TGTGCCAGCAGCGGACAGTTGAACACTGAAGCTTTCTTT. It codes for CASSGQLNTEAFF.

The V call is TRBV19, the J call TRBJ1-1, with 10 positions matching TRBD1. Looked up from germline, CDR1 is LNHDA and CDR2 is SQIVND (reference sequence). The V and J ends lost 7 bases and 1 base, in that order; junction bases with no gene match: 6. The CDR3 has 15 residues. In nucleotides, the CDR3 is TGTGCCAGTACGCACCGGGACAGGGGGAACACTGAAGCTTTCTTT. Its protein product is CASTHRDRGNTEAFF.

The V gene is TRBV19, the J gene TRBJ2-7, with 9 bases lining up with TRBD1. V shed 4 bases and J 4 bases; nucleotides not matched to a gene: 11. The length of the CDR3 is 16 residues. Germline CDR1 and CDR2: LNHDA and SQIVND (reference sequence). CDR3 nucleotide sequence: TGTGCCAGTAGTAGGGAGACAGGGGGTATTCCGTACGAGCAGTACTTC. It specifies CASSRETGGIPYEQYF.

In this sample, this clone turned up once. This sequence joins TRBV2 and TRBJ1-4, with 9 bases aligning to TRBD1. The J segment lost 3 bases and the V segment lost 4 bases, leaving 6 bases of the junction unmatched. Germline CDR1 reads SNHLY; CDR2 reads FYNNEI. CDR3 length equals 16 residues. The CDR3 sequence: CASSGGQGGANEKLFF. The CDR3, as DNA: TGTGCCAGCAGTGGGGGACAGGGAGGAGCTAATGAAAAACTGTTTTTT.

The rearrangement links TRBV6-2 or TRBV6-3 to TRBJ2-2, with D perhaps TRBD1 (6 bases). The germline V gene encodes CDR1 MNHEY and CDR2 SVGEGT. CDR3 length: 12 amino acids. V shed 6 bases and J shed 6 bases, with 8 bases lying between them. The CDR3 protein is CASSDRPGELFF. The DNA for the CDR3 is TGTGCCAGCAGCGACAGGCCCGGGGAGCTGTTTTTT.

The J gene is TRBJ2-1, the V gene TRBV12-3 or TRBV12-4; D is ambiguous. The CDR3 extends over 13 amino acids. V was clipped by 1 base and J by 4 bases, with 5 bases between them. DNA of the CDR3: TGTGCCAGCAGTTTAGAGCTGTACAATGAGCAGTTCTTC. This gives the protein CASSLELYNEQFF.

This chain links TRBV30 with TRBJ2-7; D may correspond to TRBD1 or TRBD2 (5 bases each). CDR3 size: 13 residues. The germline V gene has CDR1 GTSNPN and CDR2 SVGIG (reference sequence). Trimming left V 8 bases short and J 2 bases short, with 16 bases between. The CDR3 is CAGAVSGPYEQYF. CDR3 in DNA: TGTGCCGGGGCCGTCAGCGGTCCCTACGAGCAGTACTTC.

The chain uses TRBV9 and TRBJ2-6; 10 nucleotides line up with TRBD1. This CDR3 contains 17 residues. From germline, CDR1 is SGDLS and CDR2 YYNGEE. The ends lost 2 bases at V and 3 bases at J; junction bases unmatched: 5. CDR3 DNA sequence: TGTGCCAGCAGCGTTTGGACAGGGGGAAGTGGGGCCAACGTCCTGACTTTC. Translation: CASSVWTGGSGANVLTF.

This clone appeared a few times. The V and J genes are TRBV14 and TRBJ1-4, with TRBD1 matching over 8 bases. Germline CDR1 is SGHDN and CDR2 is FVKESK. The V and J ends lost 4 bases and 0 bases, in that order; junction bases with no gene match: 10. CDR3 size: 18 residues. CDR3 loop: CASSRRQQGGTTNEKLFF. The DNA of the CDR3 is TGTGCCAGCAGCCGAAGGCAACAGGGGGGAACAACTAATGAAAAACTGTTTTTT. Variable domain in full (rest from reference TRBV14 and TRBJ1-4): EAGVTQFPSHSVIEKGQTVTLRCDPISGHDNLYWYRRVMGKEIKFLLHFVKESKQDESGMPNNRFLAERTGGTYSTLKVQPAELEDSGVYFCASSRRQQGGTTNEKLFFGSGTQLSVL.

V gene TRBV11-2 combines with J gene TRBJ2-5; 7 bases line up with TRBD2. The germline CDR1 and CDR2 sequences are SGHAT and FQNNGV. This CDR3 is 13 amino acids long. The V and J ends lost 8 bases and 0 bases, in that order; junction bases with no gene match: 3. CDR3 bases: TGTGCCAGCGGGGGGGAAAACCAAGAGACCCAGTACTTC. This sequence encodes CASGGENQETQYF. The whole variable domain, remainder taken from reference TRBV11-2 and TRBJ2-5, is EAGVAQSPRYKIIEKRQSVAFWCNPISGHATLYWYQQILGQGPKLLIQFQNNGVVDDSQLPKDRFSAERLKGVDSTLKIQPAKLEDSAVYLCASGGENQETQYFGPGTRLLVL.

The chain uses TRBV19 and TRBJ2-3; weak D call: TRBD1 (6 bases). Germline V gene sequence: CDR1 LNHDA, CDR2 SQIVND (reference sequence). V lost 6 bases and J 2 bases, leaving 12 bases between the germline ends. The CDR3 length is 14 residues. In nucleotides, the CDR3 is TGTGCCAGTAGAATGGACAGAGACACAGATACGCAGTATTTT. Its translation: CASRMDRDTDTQYF. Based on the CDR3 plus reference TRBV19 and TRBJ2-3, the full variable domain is DGGITQSPKYLFRKEGQNVTLSCEQNLNHDAMYWYRQDPGQGLRLIYYSQIVNDFQKGDIAEGYSVSREKKESFPLTVTSAQKNPTAFYLCASRMDRDTDTQYFGPGTRLTVL.

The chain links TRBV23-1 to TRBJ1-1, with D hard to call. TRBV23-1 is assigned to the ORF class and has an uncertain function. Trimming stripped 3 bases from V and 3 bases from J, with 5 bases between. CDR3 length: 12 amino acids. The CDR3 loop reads CASSHRDTEAFF. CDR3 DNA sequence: TGCGCCAGCAGTCACCGGGACACTGAAGCTTTCTTT.

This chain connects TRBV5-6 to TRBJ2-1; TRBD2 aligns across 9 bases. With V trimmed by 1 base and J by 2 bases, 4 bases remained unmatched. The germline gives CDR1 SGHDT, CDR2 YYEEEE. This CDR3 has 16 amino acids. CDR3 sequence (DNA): TGTGCCAGCAGCTTGAGGCGGGGGGGCGCCTACAATGAGCAGTTCTTC. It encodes CASSLRRGGAYNEQFF.